Listed here are 18 T cell receptor beta chains from one sample, sequenced in a study of cytomegalovirus exposure and HLA in healthy donors. PCR primers comprised 60 Vbeta and 13 Jbeta primers. Some clones are missing from TCRdb's copy, which holds only in-frame ones; the method was immunoSEQ multiplex PCR. This table holds approximately 96,000 clones, 74% found once. Sequenced input: PBMCs. The source is a male donor in good health and CMV-seronegative.

The chain joins TRBV7-3 to TRBJ2-7; 10 nucleotides align to TRBD1. Losses at the gene ends were 1 base for V and 6 bases for J; bases not matched to a gene: 3. The CDR3 runs to 14 residues. CDR1 is SGHTA, CDR2 FQGTGA, per germline. The CDR3 here is CASSLRQGAGEQYF. CDR3 in DNA: TGTGCCAGCAGCTTAAGACAGGGGGCAGGCGAGCAGTACTTC. Variable domain in full (rest from reference TRBV7-3 and TRBJ2-7): GAGVSQTPSNKVTEKGKYVELRCDPISGHTALYWYRQSLGQGPEFLIYFQGTGAADDSGLPNDRFFAVRPEGSVSTLKIQRTERGDSAVYLCASSLRQGAGEQYFGPGTRLTVT.

A few counts support this clone. The chain combines TRBV7-2 with TRBJ1-1; a weak D match, TRBD1 (5 bases). Trimming left V 2 bases short and J 4 bases short, with 11 bases between. The CDR3 runs to 14 residues. Germline assignment: CDR1 SGHTA and CDR2 FQGNSA. This CDR3 reads CASSLSKGITEAFF. The CDR3 coding sequence is TGTGCCAGCAGCTTATCTAAGGGGATCACTGAAGCTTTCTTT.

The chain carries TRBV9 and TRBJ2-5; weak D call: TRBD2 (6 bases). Germline V gene lookup returns CDR1 SGDLS and CDR2 YYNGEE. The CDR3 consists of 16 residues. The V and J ends lost 1 base and 1 base respectively, with 14 bases between them. The CDR3 protein is CASSVTAGIGQETQYF. CDR3 coding DNA: TGTGCCAGCAGCGTAACGGCGGGGATTGGCCAAGAGACCCAGTACTTC.

This clone was detected a few times. The chain combines TRBV5-1 with TRBJ1-4; no clear D. With 5 bases removed from V and 8 bases from J, the gap between germline ends came to 19 bases. Germline-derived CDR1 and CDR2 are SGHRS and YFSETQ. CDR3 size: 15 residues. CDR3 amino acids: CASSREISVGEKLFF. CDR3 coding DNA: TGCGCCAGCAGTCGGGAGATTAGCGTTGGGGAAAAACTGTTTTTT. Supplemented by reference TRBV5-1 and TRBJ1-4, the full variable domain reads KAGVTQTPRYLIKTRGQQVTLSCSPISGHRSVSWYQQTPGQGLQFLFEYFSETQRNKGNFPGRFSGRQFSNSRSEMNVSTLELGDSALYLCASSREISVGEKLFFGSGTQLSVL.

The chain is built from TRBV28 and TRBJ2-7; D possibly corresponds to TRBD1 (5 bases). With 6 bases removed from V and 6 bases from J, the gap between germline ends came to 15 bases. The V gene's germline CDR1 is MDHEN and CDR2 SYDVKM. This CDR3 is 13 amino acids long. The CDR3 here is CASRGARVSEQYF. The CDR3, as DNA: TGTGCCAGCAGAGGGGCACGGGTCAGCGAGCAGTACTTC.

The chain couples TRBV5-4 to TRBJ1-1; D is unresolved. CDR1 is SGHNT, CDR2 YYREEE, per germline (reference sequence). Deletions cut 4 bases from V and 4 bases from J, with 14 bases between. The CDR3 extends over 14 amino acids. CDR3 protein: CASSSLAVSTEAFF. The CDR3 coding sequence is TGTGCCAGCAGCAGTTTAGCGGTGAGCACTGAAGCTTTCTTT.

The chain employs TRBV5-1 and TRBJ2-2; maybe TRBD2 (5 bases). Germline CDR1 is SGHRS and CDR2 is YFSETQ. This CDR3 has 13 amino acids. V dropped 6 bases and J dropped 6 bases, with 12 bases sitting between them. The CDR3 DNA is TGCGCCAGCACCCTCTCGGAGGCCGGGGAGCTGTTTTTT. Its translation is CASTLSEAGELFF.

The V gene is TRBV10-1, the J gene TRBJ1-2; D gene ambiguous. CDR3 length: 12 amino acids. Germline V gene data show CDR1 as WNHNN and CDR2 as SYGVQD (reference sequence). Trimming stripped 4 bases from V and 5 bases from J, with 8 bases between. CDR3 in amino acids: CASSVREYGYTF. As DNA, the CDR3 is TGCGCCAGCAGTGTACGAGAGTATGGCTACACCTTC.

Only a few counts were recorded for this clone. The chain has TRBV5-4 and TRBJ2-5, with TRBD2 as a possible D gene (6 bases). Germline V gives CDR1 SGHNT, CDR2 YYREEE (reference sequence). The CDR3 has 16 amino acids. V was pared by 4 bases and J by 1 base, with 17 bases between. DNA of the CDR3: TGTGCCAGCAGCCCGCGAGGGACTTCTCTCCAAGAGACCCAGTACTTC. It yields the protein CASSPRGTSLQETQYF.

The CDR3 loop is CASSLTGSTYEQYF. CDR3 in DNA: TGTGCCAGCAGCTTGACAGGCTCCACCTACGAGCAGTACTTC. V usage is TRBV5-6 and J usage is TRBJ2-7, with a tentative D call TRBD1 (5 bases). The CDR3 covers 14 residues. Trimming removed 1 base from V and 2 bases from J, with 10 bases in between. Germline V gene data show CDR1 as SGHDT and CDR2 as YYEEEE.

Written as DNA, the CDR3 is TGTGCCAGCAGTCCCACGCGGGAGGGGCCGGAGCAGTACTTC. Protein product: CASSPTREGPEQYF. This chain links TRBV28 with TRBJ2-7, with 9 bases fitting TRBD2. Germline V gives CDR1 MDHEN, CDR2 SYDVKM. J was trimmed by 7 bases and V by 5 bases; bases with no gene match: 9. The CDR3 spans 14 residues.

This clone was found once. The chain combines TRBV2 with TRBJ1-5, with 9 bases aligning to TRBD1. The CDR3 covers 16 residues. Germline CDR1 and CDR2: SNHLY and FYNNEI. Trimming cost V 6 bases and J 0 bases; bases outside gene matches: 6. The CDR3 is CASSGTGLNSNQPQHF. The CDR3 DNA follows: TGTGCCAGCAGCGGGACAGGGCTTAATAGCAATCAGCCCCAGCATTTT.

This rearrangement joins TRBV7-6 to TRBJ2-7; D ambiguous. Trimming pared 2 bases from V and 3 bases from J, leaving 8 bases between. Germline CDR1 reads SGHVS; CDR2 reads FNYEAQ. The CDR3 contains 13 residues. Here the CDR3 DNA reads TGTGCCAGCAGCTTATCGTCCTACTACGAGCAGTACTTC. Its translation is CASSLSSYYEQYF.

In its sample, this clone was seen once. The chain carries TRBV10-3 and TRBJ2-7; D perhaps matches TRBD2 (6 bases). V shed 11 bases and J shed 2 bases, with 19 bases lying between them. Germline CDR1 ENHRY, CDR2 SYGVKD. CDR3 size: 14 residues. The CDR3 bases are TGTGCCGCCGACCGGGGCGGGAAGACCTACGAGCAGTACTTC. This translates into CAADRGGKTYEQYF.

The chain links TRBV27 to TRBJ2-7; 10 nucleotides align to TRBD2. The V and J ends lost 8 bases and 3 bases, in that order; junction bases with no gene match: 4. The CDR3 has 13 residues. From germline, CDR1 is MNHEY and CDR2 SMNVEV (reference sequence). Here the CDR3 reads CASGQREGYEQYF. The CDR3 coding sequence is TGTGCCAGCGGACAGCGGGAGGGCTACGAGCAGTACTTC.

The rearrangement joins TRBV7-9 to TRBJ2-1; 8 bases are a match to TRBD2. The CDR3 runs 17 residues. CDR1 is SEHNR, CDR2 FQNEAQ, per germline (reference sequence). The J segment lost 1 base and the V segment lost 5 bases, leaving 10 bases of the junction unmatched. CDR3 nucleotides: TGTGCCAGCAGCCCCGCCGGGGGGGGATCGTCCTACAATGAGCAGTTCTTC. Its protein product is CASSPAGGGSSYNEQFF.

To note about this clone: An end of the junction does not agree with germline; a read error may underlie this. The genes are TRBV7-7 and TRBJ2-7; 7 bases fit TRBD2. CDR1 and CDR2 (germline): SSHAT, FNYEAQ (reference sequence). The CDR3 length is 15 residues. DNA for the CDR3: TGTGCTAGCAGCTTAGGGGAGGGAAAATCCTACGGGCAGTACTTC. Translated, it gives CASSLGEGKSYGQYF.

V usage is TRBV6-5 and J usage is TRBJ1-5, with a weak D call TRBD1 (5 bases). V was clipped by 10 bases and J by 1 base, with 11 bases between them. This CDR3 comprises 13 residues. Germline values: CDR1 MNHEY, CDR2 SVGAGI. CDR3 residues: CATNGGSNQPQHF. CDR3 DNA sequence: TGTGCCACCAACGGGGGAAGCAATCAGCCCCAGCATTTT.